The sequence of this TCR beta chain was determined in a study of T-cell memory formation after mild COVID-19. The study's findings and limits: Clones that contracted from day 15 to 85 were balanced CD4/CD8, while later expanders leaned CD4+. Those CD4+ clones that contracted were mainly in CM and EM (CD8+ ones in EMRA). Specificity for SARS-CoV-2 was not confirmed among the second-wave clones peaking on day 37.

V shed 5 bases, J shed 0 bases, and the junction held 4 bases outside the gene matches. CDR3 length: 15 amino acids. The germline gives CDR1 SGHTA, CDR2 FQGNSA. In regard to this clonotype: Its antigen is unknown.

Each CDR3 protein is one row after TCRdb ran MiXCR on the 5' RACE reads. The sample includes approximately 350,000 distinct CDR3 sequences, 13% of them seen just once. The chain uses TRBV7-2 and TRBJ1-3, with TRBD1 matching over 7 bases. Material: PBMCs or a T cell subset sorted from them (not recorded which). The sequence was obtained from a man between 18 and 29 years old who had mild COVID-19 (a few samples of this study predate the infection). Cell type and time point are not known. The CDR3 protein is CASSRRDSSGNTIYF. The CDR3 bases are TGTGCCAGCAGCCGAAGGGACAGCTCTGGAAACACCATATATTTT. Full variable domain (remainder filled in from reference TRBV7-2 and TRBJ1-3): GAGVSQSPSNKVTEKGKDVELRCDPISGHTALYWYRQSLGQGLEFLIYFQGNSAPDKSGLPSDRFSAERTGGSVSTLTIQRTQQEDSAVYLCASSRRDSSGNTIYFGEGSWLTVV.